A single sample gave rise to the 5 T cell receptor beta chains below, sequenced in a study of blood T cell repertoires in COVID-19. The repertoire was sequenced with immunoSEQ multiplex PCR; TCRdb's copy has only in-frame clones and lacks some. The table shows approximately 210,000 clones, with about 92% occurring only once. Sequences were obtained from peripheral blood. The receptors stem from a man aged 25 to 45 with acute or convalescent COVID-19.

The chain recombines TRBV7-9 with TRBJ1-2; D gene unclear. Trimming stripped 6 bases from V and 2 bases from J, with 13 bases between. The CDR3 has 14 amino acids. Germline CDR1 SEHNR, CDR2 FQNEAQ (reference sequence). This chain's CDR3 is CASSKATRNYGYTF. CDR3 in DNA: TGTGCCAGCAGTAAAGCCACTCGAAACTATGGCTACACCTTC.

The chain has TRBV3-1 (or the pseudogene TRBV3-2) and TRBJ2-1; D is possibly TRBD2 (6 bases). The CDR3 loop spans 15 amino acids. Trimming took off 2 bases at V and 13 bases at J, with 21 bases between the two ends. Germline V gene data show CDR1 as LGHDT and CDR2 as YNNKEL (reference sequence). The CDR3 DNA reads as TGTGCCAGCAGCCAAAGGGGAAGGGGTACCGGGACTCAGTTCTTC. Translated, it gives CASSQRGRGTGTQFF.

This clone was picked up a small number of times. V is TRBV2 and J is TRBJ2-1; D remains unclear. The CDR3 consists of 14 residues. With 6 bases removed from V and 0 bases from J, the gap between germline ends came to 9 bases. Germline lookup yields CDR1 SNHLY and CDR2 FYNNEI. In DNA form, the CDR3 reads TGTGCCAGCAGGGCTAGGAGCTCCTACAATGAGCAGTTCTTC. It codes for CASRARSSYNEQFF.

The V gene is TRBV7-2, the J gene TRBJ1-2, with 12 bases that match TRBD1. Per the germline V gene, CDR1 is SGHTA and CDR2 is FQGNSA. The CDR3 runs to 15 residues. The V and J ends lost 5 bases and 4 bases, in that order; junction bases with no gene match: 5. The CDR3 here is CASSQGQGAPYGYTF. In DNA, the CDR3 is TGTGCCAGCAGCCAGGGACAGGGGGCCCCCTATGGCTACACCTTC.

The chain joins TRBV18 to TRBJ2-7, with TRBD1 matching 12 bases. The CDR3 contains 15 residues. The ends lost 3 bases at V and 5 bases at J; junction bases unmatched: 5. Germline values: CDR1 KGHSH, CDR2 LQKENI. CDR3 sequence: CASSPGTGGMDEQYF. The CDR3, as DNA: TGTGCCAGCTCACCCGGGACAGGGGGCATGGACGAGCAGTACTTC. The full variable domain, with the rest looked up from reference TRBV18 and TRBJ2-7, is NAGVMQNPRHLVRRRGQEARLRCSPMKGHSHVYWYRQLPEEGLKFMVYLQKENIIDESGMPKERFSAEFPKEGPSILRIQQVVRGDSAAYFCASSPGTGGMDEQYFGPGTRLTVT.